These 8 T cell receptor beta chains came from one sample sequenced in a study of T-cell memory formation after mild COVID-19. TCRdb itself ran the 5' RACE reads through MiXCR, one entry per CDR3 protein. The table records hundreds of thousands of distinct CDR3 sequences, approximately 15% of them present only once. Sequencing used PBMCs or a T cell subset sorted from them (not recorded which). Receptors originate from a man in his late teens or twenties who had mild COVID-19 (a few samples of this study predate the infection). Cell type and time point are not known.

The chain employs TRBV4-3 and TRBJ2-5; 10 bases agree with TRBD1. CDR1 is LGHNA and CDR2 is YSLEER in the germline V gene. The CDR3 length is 19 residues. The trim removed 0 bases at V and 4 bases at J, leaving 14 bases unmatched. This CDR3 is CASSQERGVWDRGLETQYF. The CDR3 coding sequence is TGCGCCAGCAGCCAAGAAAGGGGTGTGTGGGACAGGGGTTTAGAGACCCAGTACTTC.

V and J are TRBV6-6 and TRBJ1-2, with D perhaps matching TRBD1 (6 bases). CDR1 is MNHNY and CDR2 is SVGAGI in the germline V gene (reference sequence). V lost 0 bases, J lost 7 bases, and 18 bases lay in between. This CDR3 is built from 16 residues. The CDR3 region is CASSYSVRRGASGYTF. The CDR3 DNA follows: TGTGCCAGCAGTTACTCGGTCCGAAGGGGGGCGAGTGGCTACACCTTC.

This clonotype was observed a few times. This chain joins TRBV6-1 and TRBJ1-2; TRBD1 agrees at 8 bases. This CDR3 is 15 amino acids long. Per the germline V gene, CDR1 is MNHNS and CDR2 is SASEGT. Trimming cost V 6 bases and J 0 bases; bases outside gene matches: 6. This chain's CDR3 is CASSATGGANYGYTF. As DNA, the CDR3 is TGTGCCAGCAGCGCAACAGGGGGAGCTAACTATGGCTACACCTTC.

This clonotype has only a few counts. The chain uses TRBV4-2 and TRBJ2-7; 8 positions match TRBD1. With V trimmed by 0 bases and J by 4 bases, 14 bases remained unmatched. The CDR3 loop spans 18 amino acids. Germline lookup yields CDR1 LGHNA and CDR2 YNFKEQ. CDR3 DNA: TGTGCCAGCAGCCAAGAAAGCCCAGGGGGCTCTATCCTTTACGAGCAGTACTTC. This gives the protein CASSQESPGGSILYEQYF.

This clonotype was seen only a few times. The chain carries TRBV11-1 and TRBJ2-7, with D perhaps matching TRBD1 (5 bases). CDR1 and CDR2 from the germline V gene are SGHAT and FQDESV (reference sequence). This CDR3 region has 13 residues. Trimming left V 5 bases short and J 2 bases short, with 10 bases between. The CDR3 nucleotides read TGTGCCAGCAGCCACGGACAAACCTACGAGCAGTACGTC. Residues: CASSHGQTYEQYV.

This chain links TRBV7-9 with TRBJ1-4, with a possible D match to TRBD1 (6 bases). This CDR3 has 15 amino acids. Trimming took off 4 bases at V and 7 bases at J, with 16 bases between the two ends. CDR1 SEHNR and CDR2 FQNEAQ come from the germline V gene (reference sequence). DNA of the CDR3: TGTGCCAGCAGCTCCAACAGGGCGTCAGGTGAAAAACTGTTTTTT. Residues: CASSSNRASGEKLFF.

The rearrangement links TRBV12-3 or TRBV12-4 to TRBJ2-4; D might be TRBD1 (6 bases). Deletions cut 2 bases from V and 4 bases from J, with 9 bases between. This CDR3 has 14 residues. The CDR3 nucleotides are TGTGCCAGCAGTTTACTGGGACATAAAAACATTCAGTACTTC. Amino acids: CASSLLGHKNIQYF.

This clonotype has ten or more counts. The chain recombines TRBV4-3 with TRBJ1-2; TRBD1 might be the D (6 bases). V was shortened by 0 bases and J by 4 bases, with 15 bases between the two germline ends. CDR3 length: 16 amino acids. The germline V gene has CDR1 LGHNA and CDR2 YSLEER. The DNA of the CDR3 is TGCGCCAGCAGCCAAGATTACGGGGGCGGAGGCTATGGCTACACCTTC. This translates into CASSQDYGGGGYGYTF.